This T cell receptor (beta chain) was sequenced during a study of T cell changes during pregnancy in multiple sclerosis. The CDR3 runs to 16 residues. Germline trimming cut 6 bases from V and 2 bases from J; bases unmatched to any gene: 8. CDR1 is LNHDA and CDR2 is SQIVND in the germline V gene (reference sequence). Only in-frame clones appear in the TCRdb table, and some are missing; sequencing was by immunoSEQ multiplex PCR. The data contain approximately 70,000 clones, around 90% of them singletons. The genes are TRBV19 and TRBJ2-1, with TRBD2 matching over 9 bases. Sequenced material: peripheral blood, taken in the first trimester of pregnancy. This receptor was identified in a female donor in good health, enrolled as a control in a pregnancy study. CDR3 in DNA: TGTGCCAGTAGCCCAGACGGCGGGAGGGCCTACAATGAGCAGTTCTTC. Translation: CASSPDGGRAYNEQFF.